This T cell receptor beta chain is drawn from a study of OX40 agonist ivuxolimab in advanced cancers. For the study at large: Treatment of patients was with ivuxolimab, an agonistic anti-OX40 (CD134) antibody. Study-wide results and caveats: Fewer expanded clones were found on average in CD4+ than in CD8+ T cells.

This clone has a single count. The antigen is undetermined. Data came from immunoSEQ multiplex PCR; TCRdb stores just in-frame clones and leaves some out. The table lists roughly 62,000 clones, about 92% of them singletons, with 0.62% in the top ten. Sampled blood was obtained at baseline, cycle 4 day 1, and cycle 7 day 1. Germline assignment: CDR1 SNHLY and CDR2 FYNNEI. CDR3 size: 18 residues. V lost 3 bases and J lost 0, with 17 bases in between. The genes are TRBV2 and TRBJ2-2; D possibly matches TRBD1 or TRBD2 (5 bases each). The TCR originated in an adult with an advanced solid tumor such as melanoma, head and neck, liver or kidney cancer. The source material was CD4+ or CD8+ T cells sorted from blood, sampled in a trial of the OX40 agonist ivuxolimab. The CDR3 loop is CASSDQGRDPPNTGELFF. Here the CDR3 DNA reads TGTGCCAGCAGTGACCAGGGCAGGGACCCCCCGAACACCGGGGAGCTGTTTTTT.